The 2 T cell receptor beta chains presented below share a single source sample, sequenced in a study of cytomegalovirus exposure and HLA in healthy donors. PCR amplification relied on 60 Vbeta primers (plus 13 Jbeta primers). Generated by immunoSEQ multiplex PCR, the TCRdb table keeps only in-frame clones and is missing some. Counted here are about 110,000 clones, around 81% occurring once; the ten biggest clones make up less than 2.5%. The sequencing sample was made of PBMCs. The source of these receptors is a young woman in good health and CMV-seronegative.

The CDR3 nucleotides read TGTGCCAGCAGCCCCCCGGGGGTACGAGAGACCCAGTACTTC. Its protein is CASSPPGVRETQYF. J is TRBJ2-5 and V is TRBV7-2, with D possibly being TRBD2 (6 bases). CDR3 length equals 14 residues. Looked up from germline, CDR1 is SGHTA and CDR2 is FQGNSA. V was trimmed by 5 bases and J by 4 bases, leaving 14 bases between them.

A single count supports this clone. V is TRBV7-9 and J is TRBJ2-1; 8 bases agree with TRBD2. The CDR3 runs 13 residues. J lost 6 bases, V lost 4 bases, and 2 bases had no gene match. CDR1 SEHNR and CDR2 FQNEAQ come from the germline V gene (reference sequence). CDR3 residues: CASSSSGSNEQFF. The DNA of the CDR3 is TGTGCCAGCAGCTCGAGCGGGAGCAATGAGCAGTTCTTC.